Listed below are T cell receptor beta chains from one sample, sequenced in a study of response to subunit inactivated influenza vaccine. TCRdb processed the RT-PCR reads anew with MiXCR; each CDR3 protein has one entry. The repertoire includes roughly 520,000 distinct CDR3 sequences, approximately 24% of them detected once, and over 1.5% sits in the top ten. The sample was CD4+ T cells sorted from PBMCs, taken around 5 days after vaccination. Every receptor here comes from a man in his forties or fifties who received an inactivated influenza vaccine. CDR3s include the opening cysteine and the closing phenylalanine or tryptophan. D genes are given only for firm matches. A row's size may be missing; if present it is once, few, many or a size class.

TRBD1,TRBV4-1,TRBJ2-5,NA,CASSQGGQGLFQTQYF,TGCGCCAGCAGCCAAGGAGGACAGGGCTTGTTCCAGACCCAGTACTTC
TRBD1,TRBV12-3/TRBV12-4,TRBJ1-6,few,CASSLETGTQISPLHF,TGTGCCAGCAGTTTGGAGACAGGGACTCAAATTTCACCCCTCCACTTT
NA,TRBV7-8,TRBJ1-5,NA,CASSLALHQPQHF,TGTGCCAGCAGCCTGGCCCTCCATCAGCCCCAGCATTTT
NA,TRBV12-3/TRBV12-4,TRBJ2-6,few,CASSYVKWRSGANVLTF,TGTGCCAGCAGTTACGTTAAATGGCGTTCTGGGGCCAACGTCCTGACTTTC
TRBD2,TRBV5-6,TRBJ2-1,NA,CASQRPGRASFSEQFF,TGTGCCAGCCAGAGACCCGGGAGGGCCTCTTTCAGTGAGCAGTTCTTC
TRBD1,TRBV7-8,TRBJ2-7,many,CASSEMAQGSYEQYF,TGTGCCAGCAGCGAGATGGCACAGGGGTCGTACGAGCAGTACTTC
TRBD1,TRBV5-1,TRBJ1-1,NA,CASRHIGTEDTEAFF,TGCGCCAGCAGGCATATCGGGACAGAAGACACTGAAGCTTTCTTT
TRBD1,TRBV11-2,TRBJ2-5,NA,CASSPMTGRTETQYF,TGTGCCAGCAGCCCTATGACAGGGAGAACAGAGACCCAGTACTTC
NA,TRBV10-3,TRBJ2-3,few,CAISETVSLDTQYF,TGTGCCATCAGTGAAACAGTGTCCCTTGATACGCAGTATTTT
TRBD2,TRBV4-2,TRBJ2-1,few,CASSQFETSGGDNEQFF,TGTGCCAGCAGCCAATTCGAGACTAGCGGGGGGGACAATGAGCAGTTCTTC
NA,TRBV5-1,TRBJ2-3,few,CASSLGPRSTDTQYF,TGCGCCAGCAGCTTGGGTCCGCGGAGCACAGATACGCAGTATTTT
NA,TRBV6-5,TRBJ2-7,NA,CASSYINGAGTYF,TGTGCCAGCAGTTACATTAATGGGGCAGGCACGTACTTC
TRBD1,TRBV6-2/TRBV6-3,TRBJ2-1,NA,CASSYGTGKNEQFF,TGTGCCAGCAGTTACGGGACAGGGAAGAATGAGCAGTTCTTC
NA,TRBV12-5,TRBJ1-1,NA,CASGPGHPNTEAFF,TGTGCTAGTGGCCCTGGACACCCGAACACTGAAGCTTTCTTT
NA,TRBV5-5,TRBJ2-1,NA,CASSLGPAGSVDEQFF,TGTGCCAGCAGCTTGGGGCCCGCGGGGAGCGTTGATGAGCAGTTCTTC
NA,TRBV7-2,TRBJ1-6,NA,CASSLGGRGINSPLHF,TGTGCCAGCAGCTTGGGCGGCCGGGGCATTAATTCACCCCTCCACTTT
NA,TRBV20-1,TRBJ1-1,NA,CSAPGPGRLNTEAFF,TGCAGTGCCCCTGGGCCCGGCCGCTTGAACACTGAAGCTTTCTTT
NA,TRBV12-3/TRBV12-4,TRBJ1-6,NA,CASSETRLTSPLHF,TGTGCCAGCAGTGAAACACGACTCACTTCACCCCTCCACTTT
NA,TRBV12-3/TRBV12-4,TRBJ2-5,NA,CASSPRHTQETQYF,TGTGCCAGCAGTCCTAGACATACTCAAGAGACCCAGTACTTC
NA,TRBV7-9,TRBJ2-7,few,CASYGTISYEQYF,TGTGCCAGCTATGGGACAATCTCCTACGAGCAGTACTTC
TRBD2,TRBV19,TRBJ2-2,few,CASSKLAVNTGELFF,TGTGCCAGTAGTAAACTAGCGGTGAACACCGGGGAGCTGTTTTTT
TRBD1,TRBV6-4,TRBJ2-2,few,CASRDRGQFTGELFF,TGTGCCAGCAGGGACAGGGGGCAGTTCACCGGGGAGCTGTTTTTT
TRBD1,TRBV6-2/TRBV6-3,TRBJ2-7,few,CASKGATGQTYEQYF,TGTGCCAGCAAGGGGGCCACCGGCCAAACCTACGAGCAGTACTTC
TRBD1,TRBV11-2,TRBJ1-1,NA,CASSLDRGTTEAFF,TGTGCCAGCAGCTTGGACAGGGGAACCACTGAAGCTTTCTTT
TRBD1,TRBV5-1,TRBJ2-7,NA,CASSTGTGPYEQYF,TGCGCCAGCAGCACCGGGACAGGGCCCTACGAGCAGTACTTC
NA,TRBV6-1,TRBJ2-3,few,CASSGGIFTDTQYF,TGTGCCAGCAGTGGAGGGATCTTCACAGATACGCAGTATTTT
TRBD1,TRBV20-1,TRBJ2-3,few,CSAEGTGRPDTQYF,TGCAGTGCCGAAGGGACAGGGAGGCCAGATACGCAGTATTTT
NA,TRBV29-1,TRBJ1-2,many,CSVGGSDGYTF,TGCAGCGTGGGGGGTTCAGATGGCTACACCTTC
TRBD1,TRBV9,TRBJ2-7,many,CASSVEGQGAYEQYF,TGTGCCAGCAGCGTAGAAGGACAGGGGGCCTACGAGCAGTACTTC
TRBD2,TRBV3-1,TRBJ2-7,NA,CASSPKLQTSGSYEQYF,TGTGCCAGCAGCCCTAAACTACAGACTAGCGGGAGTTACGAGCAGTACTTC
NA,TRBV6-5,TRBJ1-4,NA,CASSYDSSEKLFF,TGTGCCAGCAGTTACGACAGTTCTGAAAAACTGTTTTTT
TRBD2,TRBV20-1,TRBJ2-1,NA,CSARVPGRVGYNEQFF,TGCAGTGCTAGAGTCCCCGGGAGGGTGGGCTACAATGAGCAGTTCTTC
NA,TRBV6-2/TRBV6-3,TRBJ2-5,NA,CASRLFGQKGTQYF,TGTGCCAGCAGACTATTTGGACAGAAAGGAACCCAGTACTTC
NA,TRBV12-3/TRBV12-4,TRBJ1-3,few,CASSLVSGAGNTIYF,TGTGCCAGCAGTTTAGTCTCAGGGGCTGGAAACACCATATATTTT
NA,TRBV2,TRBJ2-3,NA,CASRGRLFSTDTQYF,TGTGCCAGCAGGGGCAGACTCTTTAGCACAGATACGCAGTATTTT
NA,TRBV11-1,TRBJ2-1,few,CASSSPKAYVSSYNEQFF,TGTGCCAGCAGCTCACCCAAGGCTTACGTGAGCTCCTACAATGAGCAGTTCTTC
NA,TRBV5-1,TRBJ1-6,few,CASSLALNRLNNSPLHF,TGCGCCAGCAGCTTGGCCTTGAACAGGCTCAATAATTCACCCCTCCACTTT
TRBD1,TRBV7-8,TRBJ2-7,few,CASSPRTGGMYEQYF,TGTGCCAGCAGCCCCCGGACAGGGGGGATGTACGAGCAGTACTTC